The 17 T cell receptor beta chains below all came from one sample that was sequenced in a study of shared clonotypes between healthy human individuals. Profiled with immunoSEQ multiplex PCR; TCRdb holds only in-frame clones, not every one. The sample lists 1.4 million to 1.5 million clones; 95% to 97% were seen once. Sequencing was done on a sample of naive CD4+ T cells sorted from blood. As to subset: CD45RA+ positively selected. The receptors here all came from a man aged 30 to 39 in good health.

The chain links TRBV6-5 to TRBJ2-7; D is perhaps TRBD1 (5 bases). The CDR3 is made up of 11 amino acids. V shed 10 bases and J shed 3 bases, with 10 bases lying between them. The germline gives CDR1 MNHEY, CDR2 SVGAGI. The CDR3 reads CATRQGYEQYF. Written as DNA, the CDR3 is TGTGCCACCCGGCAGGGCTACGAGCAGTACTTC.

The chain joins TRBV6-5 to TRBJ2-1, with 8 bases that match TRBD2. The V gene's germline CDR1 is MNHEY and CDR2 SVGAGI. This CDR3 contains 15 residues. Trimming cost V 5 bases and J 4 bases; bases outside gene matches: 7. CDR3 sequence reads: CASSPLGGRYNEQFF. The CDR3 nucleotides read TGTGCCAGCAGTCCCCTAGGCGGGAGGTACAATGAGCAGTTCTTC.

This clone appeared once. CDR3: CASSIDTAGLNTEAFF. The CDR3 DNA follows: TGTGCCAGTAGTATAGATACTGCAGGGTTGAACACTGAAGCTTTCTTT. The V and J genes are TRBV19 and TRBJ1-1; D is perhaps TRBD1 (5 bases). Germline loops: CDR1 LNHDA, CDR2 SQIVND (reference sequence). This CDR3 comprises 16 residues. With 0 bases removed from V and 0 bases from J, the gap between germline ends came to 11 bases.

CDR3 amino acids: CASSPVGAPAKNIQYF. In DNA form, the CDR3 reads TGTGCCAGTAGTCCGGTTGGGGCCCCAGCCAAAAACATTCAGTACTTC. This chain connects TRBV19 to TRBJ2-4; D perhaps matches TRBD1 (5 bases). V gave up 5 bases and J gave up 0 bases, with 14 bases separating them. The germline V gene encodes CDR1 LNHDA and CDR2 SQIVND (reference sequence). The CDR3 is 16 amino acids.

CDR3 amino acids: CASSVGLAGAGGELFF. For the CDR3, the DNA is TGTGCCAGCAGCGTAGGCCTAGCGGGAGCCGGCGGGGAGCTGTTTTTT. The rearrangement joins TRBV9 to TRBJ2-2, with 10 bases fitting TRBD2. This CDR3 has 16 residues. V shed 0 bases and J 7 bases; nucleotides not matched to a gene: 6. The germline gives CDR1 SGDLS, CDR2 YYNGEE. Based on the CDR3 plus reference TRBV9 and TRBJ2-2, the full variable domain is DSGVTQTPKHLITATGQRVTLRCSPRSGDLSVYWYQQSLDQGLQFLIQYYNGEERAKGNILERFSAQQFPDLHSELNLSSLELGDSALYFCASSVGLAGAGGELFFGEGSRLTVL.

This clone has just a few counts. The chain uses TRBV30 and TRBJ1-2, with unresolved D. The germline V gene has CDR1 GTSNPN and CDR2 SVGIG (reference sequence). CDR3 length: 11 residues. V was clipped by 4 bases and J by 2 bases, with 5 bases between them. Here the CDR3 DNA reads TGTGCCTGGACAGAGAACTATGGCTACACCTTC. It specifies CAWTENYGYTF.

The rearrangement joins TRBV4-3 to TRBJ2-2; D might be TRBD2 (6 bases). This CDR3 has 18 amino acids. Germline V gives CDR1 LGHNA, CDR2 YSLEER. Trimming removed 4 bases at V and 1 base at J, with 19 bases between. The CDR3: CASSRPGGGPKNTGELFF. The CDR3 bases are TGCGCCAGCAGCCGCCCGGGCGGAGGGCCTAAGAACACCGGGGAGCTGTTTTTT.

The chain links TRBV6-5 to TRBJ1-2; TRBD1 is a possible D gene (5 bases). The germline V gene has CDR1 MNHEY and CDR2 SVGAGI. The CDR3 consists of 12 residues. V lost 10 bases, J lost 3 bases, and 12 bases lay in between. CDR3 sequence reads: CATGAADYGYTF. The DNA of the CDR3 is TGTGCCACTGGGGCGGCTGACTATGGCTACACCTTC.

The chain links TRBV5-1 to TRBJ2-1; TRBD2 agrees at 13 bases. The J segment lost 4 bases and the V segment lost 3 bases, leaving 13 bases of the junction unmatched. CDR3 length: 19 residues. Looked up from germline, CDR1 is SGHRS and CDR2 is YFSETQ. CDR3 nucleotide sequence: TGCGCCAGCAGCTCGGTCCCGGGACTAGCGGGGAACCTATACAATGAGCAGTTCTTC. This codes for CASSSVPGLAGNLYNEQFF.

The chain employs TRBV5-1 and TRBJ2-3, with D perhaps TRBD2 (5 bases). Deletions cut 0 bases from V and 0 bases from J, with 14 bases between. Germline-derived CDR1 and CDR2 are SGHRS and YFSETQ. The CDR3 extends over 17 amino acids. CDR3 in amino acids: CASSLGADFTSTDTQYF. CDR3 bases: TGCGCCAGCAGCTTGGGAGCGGACTTCACTAGCACAGATACGCAGTATTTT.

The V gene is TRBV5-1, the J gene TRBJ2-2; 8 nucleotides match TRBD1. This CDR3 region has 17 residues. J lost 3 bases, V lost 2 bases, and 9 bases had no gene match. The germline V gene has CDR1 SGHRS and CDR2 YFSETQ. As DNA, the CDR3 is TGCGCCAGCAGCTTCTACGGACAGGGTATGGACACCGGGGAGCTGTTTTTT. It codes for CASSFYGQGMDTGELFF.

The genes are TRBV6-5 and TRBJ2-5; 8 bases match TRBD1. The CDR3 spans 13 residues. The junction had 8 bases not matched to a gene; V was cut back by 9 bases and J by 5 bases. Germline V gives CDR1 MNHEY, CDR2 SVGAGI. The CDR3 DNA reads TGTGCCAGGGAGACAGGGGCCGTCGAGACCCAGTACTTC. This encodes CARETGAVETQYF.

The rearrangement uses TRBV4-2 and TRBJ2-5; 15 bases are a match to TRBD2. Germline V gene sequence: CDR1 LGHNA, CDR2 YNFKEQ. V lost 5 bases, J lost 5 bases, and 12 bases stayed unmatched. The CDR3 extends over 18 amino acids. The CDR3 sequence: CASSSGRTSGRAGETQYF. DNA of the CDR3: TGTGCCAGCAGCTCGGGCCGGACTAGCGGGAGGGCGGGGGAGACCCAGTACTTC.

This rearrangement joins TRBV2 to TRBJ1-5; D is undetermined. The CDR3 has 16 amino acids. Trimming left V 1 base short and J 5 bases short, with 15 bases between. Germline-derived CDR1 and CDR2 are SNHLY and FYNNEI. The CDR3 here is CASSEGGRREDQPQHF. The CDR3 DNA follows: TGTGCCAGCAGTGAAGGTGGCAGGCGGGAAGATCAGCCCCAGCATTTT.

The CDR3 sequence is CATSRKGQSNQPQHF. The CDR3 DNA reads as TGTGCCACCAGCAGAAAAGGACAGAGCAATCAGCCCCAGCATTTT. The chain links TRBV15 to TRBJ1-5, with D possibly being TRBD1 (6 bases). The CDR3 length is 15 residues. The V and J ends lost 2 bases and 1 base respectively, with 9 bases between them. Germline CDR1 and CDR2: LNHNV and YYDKDF (reference sequence).

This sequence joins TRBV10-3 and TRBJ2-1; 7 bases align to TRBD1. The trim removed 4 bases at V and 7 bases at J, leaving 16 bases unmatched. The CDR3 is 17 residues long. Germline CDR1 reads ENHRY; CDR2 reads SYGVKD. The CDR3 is CAISAWGTAYGVNEQFF. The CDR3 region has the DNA TGTGCCATCAGTGCCTGGGGGACAGCCTATGGGGTAAATGAGCAGTTCTTC.

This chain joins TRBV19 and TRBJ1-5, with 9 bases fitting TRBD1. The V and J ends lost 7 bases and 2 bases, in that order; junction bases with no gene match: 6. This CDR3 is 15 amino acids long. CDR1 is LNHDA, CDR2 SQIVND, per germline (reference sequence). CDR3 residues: CASKSTGGGNQPQHF. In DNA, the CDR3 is TGTGCCAGTAAGTCGACAGGGGGAGGCAATCAGCCCCAGCATTTT.